The sequence of this TCR beta chain was determined in a study of CD8+CD57+ T cells in acquired aplastic anemia. Study-wide context: Roughly 3.2 ug was the average amount of DNA from sorted CD4+ and CD8+ cells.

According to the study, genomic DNA was the template for TCR beta VDJ and CDR3 profiling. TCRdb independently ran MiXCR on the reads; one entry per CDR3 protein. Counted here are under 200,000 distinct CDR3 sequences, approximately 48% occurring once; the ten biggest clones make up around 1.8%. Regarding the study as a whole: There were some 30 CD8+ CDR3 sequences that occurred in both patients and controls.

Trimming took off 2 bases at V and 0 bases at J, with 10 bases between the two ends. CDR3 length: 15 residues. Per germline, CDR1 WNHNN and CDR2 SYGVQD (reference sequence). Note on this clonotype: Its cognate antigen is unknown.

Sequencing involved patients with CD8+CD57+ cell expansion previously shown by flow cytometry. Everyone among the patients had severe acquired aplastic anemia. Blood came from patients not yet given any therapy. Material: sorted CD4+, CD8+, or CD8+CD57+ T cells (not recorded which) from PBMCs. The receptor's source is a human donor with aplastic anemia. The chain carries TRBV10-1 and TRBJ1-2; possibly TRBD1 for D (6 bases). CDR3 sequence: CASSEDRTPNYGYTF. Written as DNA, the CDR3 is TGCGCCAGCAGTGAGGACAGGACCCCTAACTATGGCTACACCTTC.